Reported below is one T cell receptor (beta chain). The target of this receptor is not known. The CDR3 is cut off 3 residues early in the read; its end comes from the germline J gene. Every participant had a single incident cervical HPV16 infection, and women with prevalent HPV16 infections were excluded. Cervical HPV DNA was detected with MY09/MY11 PCR, and genotyping was done with dot-blot hybridization. Fifteen mL of heparinized blood were centrifuged, and the buffy coat was split into aliquots, frozen at -30 degrees C, and then kept at -80 degrees C. QIAGEN kits were used to extract genomic DNA from the buffy coat specimens. This specimen belongs to a study of T cells in women clearing cervical HPV infection (dated by TCRdb to the late 2010s). General notes on the study: Cases were about 25 women with histologically confirmed HPV16-related CIN3 or worse, including a couple of invasive cancers. Cases and controls were matched on year of sample collection and on age within five years. In the parent cohort, fewer than 13,000 women aged 18 or older were enrolled in Guanacaste, Costa Rica, during about 1992 to 1994 and were followed for more than 6 years. As quality controls, five blinded duplicates were added to each group, bringing the total to approximately 60 samples made up of around 50 participants and some ten replicates. Blood from cases was drawn at the visit where the lesion was first identified, while blood from controls was drawn once the infection was no longer detected. Nested within Costa Rica's Guanacaste HPV Natural History Study, an exploratory proof-of-principle case-control study compared TCR repertoires across cervical HPV16 outcomes. A median age of roughly 33 years was observed in cases versus under 40 in controls, and no significant differences in baseline characteristics were found. The controls were 25 or so women whose single incident HPV16 infection cleared within 12 months with no development of precancer or cancer. HLA typing was available for only a few women, so HLA type could not be excluded as a confounder. For cases, a median interval of 149 days, with an interquartile range of roughly 80 to 200 days, was observed between lesion detection and blood sampling. What the research found in general, with its limitations: Across sequencing depths, CIN3+ cases showed significantly higher TCR repertoire richness than controls, but evenness did not differ between the groups. Random forest classifiers combining richness and V gene abundances distinguished cases from controls with an estimated AUC of about 0.8. TRBV6-7 relative abundance was lower in cases than in controls (roughly 0.12% versus 0.17%; Bonferroni P = 0.0008). The cross-sectional design could not show whether associations preceded infection or resulted from it; effector/memory subsets and HPV-specific T cells were not isolated. Because T-cell numbers per sample were unknown, differences in richness could reflect varying T-cell content rather than repertoire biology.

Using the immunoSEQ assay, multiplex PCR amplified TCR beta CDR3 regions from an average of 1200 ng of genomic DNA per sample. The assay corrected primer bias using a complete synthetic TCR repertoire to establish an amplification baseline. The amplicons were sequenced using the Illumina platform. The study's processing was this. Sequences were error-corrected by clustering with frequency ratios and a modified nearest-neighbor algorithm, then analyzed in the immunoSEQ Analyzer with IMGT gene definitions. At each rarefaction depth, TCR richness and evenness were averaged over 20 rarefaction repeats, and samples with fewer sequences than the depth were excluded. Relative abundances of V, D and J genes were compared between groups using Wilcoxon rank sum tests, with FDR correction applied. An intraclass correlation of 90% to 97% for TCR richness and an average of roughly 76% across 66 gene segments were obtained from the blinded duplicates. The table comes from immuneACCESS by way of TCRdb, which keeps in-frame sequences with V and J called. Part of the clones is missing from these tables; in studies checked, under half for an unresolved V gene and the rest for unknown reasons. From that table come the V and J calls and clone size; the DNA was used to work out D and trimming. For this sample, the table gives about 41,000 clones. The top ten clones comprise 6.5% to 8.5% of the sample.

The CDR3 goes from the cysteine to the phenylalanine over 18 residues. The DNA shown is the part of the CDR3 that was read: 45 bases, in frame from base 1. V drops 4 bases and J drops 2 bases, leaving 21 bases in between. Sequenced sample: blood buffy coat. This TCR came from a woman between 18 and 70 years old with a cervical HPV16 infection that either progressed to CIN3+ or cleared (not recorded which). The chain joins TRBV12-3 or TRBV12-4 to TRBJ2-1; matching of 6 bases hints at TRBD2 as the D gene. CDR3 bases read: TGTGCCAGCAGTTGGGACTCCGGGGGTGTAAGGACCTACAATGAG. This translates into CASSWDSGGVRTYNE. The full CDR3 protein reads CASSWDSGGVRTYNEQFF.